These 12 T cell receptor beta chains came from one sample sequenced in a study of blood T cell repertoires in COVID-19. Clones were sequenced by immunoSEQ multiplex PCR, and TCRdb holds only the in-frame ones, with some missing. The sample holds roughly 150,000 clones, 65% to 85% seen once. Sequenced sample: PBMCs or T cells enriched from blood (not recorded which). The receptors come from a man between 65 and 79 years old who had been exposed to COVID-19.

The rearrangement uses TRBV5-5 and TRBJ1-2, with D unclear. V was shortened by 5 bases and J by 2 bases, with 10 bases between the two germline ends. The CDR3 spans 13 residues. Germline V gene lookup returns CDR1 SGHKS and CDR2 YYEKEE (reference sequence). The CDR3: CASSTGVNYGYTF. CDR3 nucleotides: TGTGCCAGCAGTACCGGGGTCAACTATGGCTACACCTTC.

The chain couples TRBV24-1 to TRBJ2-4; 7 nucleotides agree with TRBD2. The CDR3 runs 14 residues. Germline V gives CDR1 KGHDR, CDR2 SFDVKD. V lost 3 bases and J lost 6; bases outside the gene matches: 4. CDR3 residues: CATSDTGEGNIQYF. The CDR3 DNA sequence: TGTGCCACCAGTGATACTGGGGAGGGAAACATTCAGTACTTC.

The genes are TRBV2 and TRBJ1-1; unclear D gene. The CDR3 is 16 amino acids. V lost 6 bases, J lost 9 bases, and 26 bases lay in between. Germline CDR1 SNHLY, CDR2 FYNNEI. CDR3 protein: CASRPPGEKSKSKAFF. The DNA of the CDR3 is TGTGCCAGCAGACCCCCCGGGGAAAAGAGTAAGTCGAAAGCTTTCTTT. Full variable domain (outside the CDR3, taken from reference TRBV2 and TRBJ1-1): EPEVTQTPSHQVTQMGQEVILRCVPISNHLYFYWYRQILGQKVEFLVSFYNNEISEKSEIFDDQFSVERPDGSNFTLKIRSTKLEDSAMYFCASRPPGEKSKSKAFFGQGTRLTVV.

This sequence joins TRBV4-3 and TRBJ2-2; TRBD2 agrees at 8 bases. Germline V gene sequence: CDR1 LGHNA, CDR2 YSLEER. CDR3 size: 15 residues. V shed 6 bases and J 4 bases; nucleotides not matched to a gene: 7. CDR3 residues: CASRTGGPGTGELFF. The CDR3 region has the DNA TGCGCCAGCAGAACGGGGGGGCCGGGCACCGGGGAGCTGTTTTTT.

The CDR3 loop reads CASSENGGTEAFF. The CDR3 bases are TGTGCCAGCAGTGAAAACGGGGGCACTGAAGCTTTCTTT. The rearrangement links TRBV6-1 to TRBJ1-1; possible D gene TRBD1, 5 bases. The V end was cut by 2 bases, the J end by 4 bases, with 8 bases between. This CDR3 is built from 13 residues. In germline, CDR1 is MNHNS, CDR2 SASEGT.

The genes are TRBV4-2 and TRBJ2-2; D is undetermined. Trimming left V 0 bases short and J 8 bases short, with 10 bases between. The germline gives CDR1 LGHNA, CDR2 YNFKEQ. The CDR3 extends over 14 amino acids. The chain's CDR3 is CASSQDTTFGELFF. DNA of the CDR3: TGTGCCAGCAGCCAAGATACGACATTTGGGGAGCTGTTTTTT.

V usage is TRBV27 and J usage is TRBJ2-1; TRBD2 aligns across 14 bases. Germline V CDR1 and CDR2: MNHEY, SMNVEV (reference sequence). There are 22 residues in the CDR3. The trim removed 7 bases at V and 0 bases at J, leaving 20 bases unmatched. The CDR3 DNA is TGTGCCAGCACTCCATCCTTCTATGGACTAGCGGGAGGCCAACGCTCCTACAATGAGCAGTTCTTC. Its translation is CASTPSFYGLAGGQRSYNEQFF.

The V and J genes are TRBV19 and TRBJ2-7; the match to TRBD1 covers 10 bases. CDR1 is LNHDA and CDR2 is SQIVND in the germline V gene (reference sequence). The CDR3 totals 15 residues. The V and J ends lost 6 bases and 7 bases, in that order; junction bases with no gene match: 12. The CDR3 DNA reads as TGTGCCAGTAGGGCCCGGACAGGGGGATCTGGAGAGCAGTACTTC. This encodes CASRARTGGSGEQYF.

The chain is built from TRBV29-1 and TRBJ2-3; the D is unclear. Germline CDR1 and CDR2: SQVTM and ANQGSEA. The CDR3 covers 15 residues. Trimming removed 1 base at V and 2 bases at J, with 13 bases between. DNA of the CDR3: TGCAGCGTTGAAGGGAGTGCAGTCACCACAGATACGCAGTATTTT. As protein: CSVEGSAVTTDTQYF.

This clone turned up a few times. The chain couples TRBV19 to TRBJ1-5; D not certain. CDR1 and CDR2 (germline): LNHDA, SQIVND (reference sequence). V shed 9 bases and J shed 0 bases, with 18 bases lying between them. The CDR3 length is 16 residues. In nucleotides, the CDR3 is TGTGCCAGCACCTATAACGGTGTGAATAGCAATCAGCCCCAGCATTTT. Translation: CASTYNGVNSNQPQHF.

V usage is TRBV7-2 and J usage is TRBJ1-2; D ambiguous. Between the trimmed V and J ends, which lost 4 bases and 8 bases, there was a span of 23 bases. CDR1 is SGHTA, CDR2 FQGNSA, per germline. The CDR3 contains 16 residues. CDR3: CASSSPWPQRGAGYTF. As DNA, the CDR3 is TGTGCCAGCAGCTCCCCATGGCCCCAGCGGGGAGCGGGCTACACCTTC.

The chain combines TRBV12-3 or TRBV12-4 with TRBJ2-3; D not certain. V shed 1 base and J shed 7 bases, with 3 bases lying between them. The CDR3 is 11 amino acids. The CDR3 region has the DNA TGTGCCAGCAGTTTAGGTAATACGCAGTATTTT. As protein: CASSLGNTQYF.